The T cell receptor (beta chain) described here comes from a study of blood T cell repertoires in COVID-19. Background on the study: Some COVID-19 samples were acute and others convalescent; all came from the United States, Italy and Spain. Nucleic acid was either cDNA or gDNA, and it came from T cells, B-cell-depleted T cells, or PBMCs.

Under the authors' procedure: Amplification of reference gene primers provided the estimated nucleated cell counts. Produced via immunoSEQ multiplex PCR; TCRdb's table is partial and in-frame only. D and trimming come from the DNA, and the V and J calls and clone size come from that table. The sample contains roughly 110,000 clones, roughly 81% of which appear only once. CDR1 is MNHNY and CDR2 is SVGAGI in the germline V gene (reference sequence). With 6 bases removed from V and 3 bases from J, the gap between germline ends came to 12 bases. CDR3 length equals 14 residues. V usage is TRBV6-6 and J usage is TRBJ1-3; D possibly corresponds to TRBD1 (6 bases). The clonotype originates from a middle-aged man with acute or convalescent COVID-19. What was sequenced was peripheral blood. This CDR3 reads CASSVQGRGNTIYF. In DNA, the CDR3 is TGTGCCAGCAGCGTACAGGGCCGTGGAAACACCATATATTTT.